This TCR beta chain appears in the sequencing data of a study of blood T cell repertoires in COVID-19. In the source study's methods: It was from reference gene primer amplification that nucleated cell counts were estimated. Repertoires were generated with immunoSEQ multiplex PCR, while TCRdb's copy carries only in-frame clones and drops some. V and J calls and clone size are given by that table; D and trimming were obtained from the DNA. The table records 200,000 to 300,000 clones, 75% to 85% of them present only once. Germline trimming cut 3 bases from V and 7 bases from J; bases unmatched to any gene: 8. CDR3 length: 16 amino acids. The germline gives CDR1 MNHNS, CDR2 SASEGT.

This TCR derives from a human donor in a cohort sampled during active COVID-19. The source material was peripheral blood. The rearrangement uses TRBV6-1 and TRBJ1-5, with 11 bases that match TRBD1. This CDR3 reads CASSDRDRGSQQPQHF. Written as DNA, the CDR3 is TGTGCCAGCAGTGATAGGGACAGGGGGTCACAACAGCCCCAGCATTTT.